The clone carrying this T cell receptor beta chain was seen a single time. Its antigen is not known. This sample was included in a study of OX40 agonist ivuxolimab in advanced cancers. Overall study: In this cohort, patients received ivuxolimab, an agonistic anti-OX40 (CD134) antibody. Aged roughly 20 to 85 with a mean of around 60 years, they were under 85% male. General study results and limits: Compared with CD4+, CD8+ T cells on average had more expanded clones. Also present in some nonresponders was a low level of normalized T-cell clonal expansion.

This CDR3 region has 15 residues. V was clipped by 5 bases and J by 7 bases, with 20 bases between them. Germline CDR1 is SGHVS and CDR2 is FQNEAQ. Sequencing was performed with immunoSEQ multiplex PCR; in TCRdb, only in-frame clones are kept and a portion is missing. The sample lists about 64,000 clones; about 88% were seen once. The chain links TRBV7-8 to TRBJ1-2; a weak D match, TRBD1 (6 bases). The sample in question was CD4+ or CD8+ T cells sorted from blood, obtained in a trial of the OX40 agonist ivuxolimab. The clonotype was recovered from an adult with an advanced solid tumor such as melanoma, head and neck, liver or kidney cancer. CDR3 nucleotide sequence: TGTGCCAGCAGCAAAAGACAGGATTGGAGTTCTGGCTACACCTTC. Its protein is CASSKRQDWSSGYTF.